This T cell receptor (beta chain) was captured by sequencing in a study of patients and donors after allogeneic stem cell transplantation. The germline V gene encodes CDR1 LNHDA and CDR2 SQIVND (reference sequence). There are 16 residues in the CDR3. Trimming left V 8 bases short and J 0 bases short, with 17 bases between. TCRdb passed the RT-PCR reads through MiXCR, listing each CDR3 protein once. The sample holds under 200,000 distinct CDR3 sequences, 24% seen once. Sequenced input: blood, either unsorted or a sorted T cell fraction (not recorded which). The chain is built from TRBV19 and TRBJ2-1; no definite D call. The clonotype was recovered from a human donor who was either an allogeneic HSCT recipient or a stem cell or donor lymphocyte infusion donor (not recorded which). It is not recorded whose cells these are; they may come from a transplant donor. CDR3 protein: CASYFRADSSYNEQFF. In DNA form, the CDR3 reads TGTGCCAGTTACTTTCGGGCGGATAGCTCCTACAATGAGCAGTTCTTC.